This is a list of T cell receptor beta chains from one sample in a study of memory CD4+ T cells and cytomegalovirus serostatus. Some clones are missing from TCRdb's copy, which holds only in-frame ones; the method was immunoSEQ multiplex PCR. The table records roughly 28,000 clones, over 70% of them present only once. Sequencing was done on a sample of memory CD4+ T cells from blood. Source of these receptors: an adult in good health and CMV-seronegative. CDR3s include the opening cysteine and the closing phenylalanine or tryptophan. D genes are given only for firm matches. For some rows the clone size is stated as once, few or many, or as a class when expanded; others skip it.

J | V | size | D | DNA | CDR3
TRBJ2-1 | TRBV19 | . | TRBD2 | TGTGCCAGTAGTATAGCTGCGGGGGGGTACAATGAGCAGTTCTTC | CASSIAAGGYNEQFF
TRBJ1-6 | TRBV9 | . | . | TGTGCCAGCAGTAGCGTGAACTATAATTCACCCCTCCACTTT | CASSSVNYNSPLHF
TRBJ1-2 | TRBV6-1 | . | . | TGTGCCAGCAGGGAACCAGGCACTAAGATGTCCTTC | CASREPGTKMSF
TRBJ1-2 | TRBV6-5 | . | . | TGTGCCAGCAGTAAATACGACGGCGCCTATGGCTACACCTTC | CASSKYDGAYGYTF
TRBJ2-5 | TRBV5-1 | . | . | TGCGCCAGCAGCTTGTCTCGGGAGACCCAGTACTTC | CASSLSRETQYF
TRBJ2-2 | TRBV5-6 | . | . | TGTGCCAGCAGCGGGCTCCAGACCGCGAACACCGGGGAGCTGTTTTTT | CASSGLQTANTGELFF
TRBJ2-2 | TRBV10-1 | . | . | TGCGCCAGCAGAGCAGGGCGGGACACCGGGGAGCTGTTTTTT | CASRAGRDTGELFF
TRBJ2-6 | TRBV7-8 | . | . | TGTGCCAGCAGCCGGTCAGGGGATACTGGGGCCAACGTCCTGACTTTC | CASSRSGDTGANVLTF
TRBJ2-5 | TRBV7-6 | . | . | TGTGCCAGCAGCCCTGCGCAGACCCAGTACTTC | CASSPAQTQYF
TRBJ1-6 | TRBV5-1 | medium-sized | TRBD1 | TGCGCCAGCAGCTTGAAGGGACAGGGAAGTTCACCCCTCCACTTT | CASSLKGQGSSPLHF
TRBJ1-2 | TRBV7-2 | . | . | TGTGCCAGCAGCTTAGCGCCGGGGTTCGACTATGGCTACACCTTC | CASSLAPGFDYGYTF
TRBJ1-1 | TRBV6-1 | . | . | TGTGCCAGCAGTGAAGCCGTCTACCTCAACACTGAAGCTTTCTTT | CASSEAVYLNTEAFF
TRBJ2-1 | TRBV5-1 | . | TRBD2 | TGCGCCAGCAGCTTGGAAGTCGGGGGGGCTCACAATGAGCAGTTCTTC | CASSLEVGGAHNEQFF
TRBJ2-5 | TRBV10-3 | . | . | TGTGCCACGCAGGTTTCAGAGACCCAGTACTTC | CATQVSETQYF
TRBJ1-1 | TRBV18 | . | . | TGTGCCAGCTCACCCAACGGGAACACTGAAGCTTTCTTT | CASSPNGNTEAFF
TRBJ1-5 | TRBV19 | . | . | TGTGCCAGTAGTATAGATGCGGGGGGCCGGCAGCCCCAGCATTTT | CASSIDAGGRQPQHF
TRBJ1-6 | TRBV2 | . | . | TGTGCCAGCAGTGCGACCCGACAGGCTAATTCACCCCTCCACTTT | CASSATRQANSPLHF
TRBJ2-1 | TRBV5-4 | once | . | TGTGCCAGCAGTCGTACGGGGCCAGAGTACTACAATGAGCAGTTCTTC | CASSRTGPEYYNEQFF
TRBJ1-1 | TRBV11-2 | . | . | TGTGCCAGCAGCCCAGATTGGACGGGGGTGAACACTGAAGCTTTCTTT | CASSPDWTGVNTEAFF
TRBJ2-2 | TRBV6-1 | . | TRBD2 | TGTGCCAGCAGGGCTAGCGGGGGGGCCTATGGGGAGCTGTTTTTT | CASRASGGAYGELFF
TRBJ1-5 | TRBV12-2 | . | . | TGTGCAAGTCGCTTGGAATCAGTCGTCAATCAGCCCCAGCATTTT | CASRLESVVNQPQHF
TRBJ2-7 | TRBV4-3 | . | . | TGCGCCAGCAGCCAACAGGCGAAGGGGGCCTACGAGCAGTACTTC | CASSQQAKGAYEQYF
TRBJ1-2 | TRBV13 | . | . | TGTGCCAGCAGCTTAGGGCAAACATTCCGTGGCTACACCTTC | CASSLGQTFRGYTF
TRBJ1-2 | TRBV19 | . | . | TGTGCCAGTAGTATAGACCCAGCCTATGGCTACACCTTC | CASSIDPAYGYTF
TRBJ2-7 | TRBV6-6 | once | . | TGTGCCAGCAGGGGCGGACTGAACCTAGGCGAGCAGTACTTC | CASRGGLNLGEQYF
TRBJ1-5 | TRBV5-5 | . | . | TGTGCCAGCAGCCCCGGGAGTCGCTCCCGGGACAATCAGCCCCAGCATTTT | CASSPGSRSRDNQPQHF
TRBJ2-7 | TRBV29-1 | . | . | TGCAGCGTCGTACCTCCCGGGGAACCCTACGAGCAGTACTTC | CSVVPPGEPYEQYF
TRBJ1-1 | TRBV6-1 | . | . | TGTGCCAGCAGTGAAGTTCGGGGGAGGATGAACACTGAAGCTTTCTTT | CASSEVRGRMNTEAFF
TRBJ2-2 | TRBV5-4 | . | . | TGTGCCAGCAGCTTGGTTGGTCCCGGGGAGCTGTTTTTT | CASSLVGPGELFF
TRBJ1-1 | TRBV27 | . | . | TGTGCCAGCAGTTTATCGGGGAGACGCGCTTTCTTT | CASSLSGRRAFF
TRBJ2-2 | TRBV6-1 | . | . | TGTGCCAGCAGTGGAAACAGCCCGCCGAACACCGGGGAGCTGTTTTTT | CASSGNSPPNTGELFF
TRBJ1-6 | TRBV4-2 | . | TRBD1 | TGTGCCAGCAAAAAGTCTGTGGACAGGGACCCTTCACCCCTCCACTTT | CASKKSVDRDPSPLHF
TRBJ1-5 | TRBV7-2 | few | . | TGTGCCAGCAGCCAAGGGAGCAATCAGCCCCAGCATTTT | CASSQGSNQPQHF
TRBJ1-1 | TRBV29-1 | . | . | TGCAGCGTTATTAGAGGAGTCACTGAAGCTTTCTTT | CSVIRGVTEAFF
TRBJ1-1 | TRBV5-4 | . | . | TGTGCCAGCAGCGCCCAGTACAGGGAGGGGGCTGAAGCTTTCTTT | CASSAQYREGAEAFF
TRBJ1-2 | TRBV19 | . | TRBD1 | TGTGCCAGTAGTAAAGGAGGGCTTCGACAGGGGTACGGCTACACCTTC | CASSKGGLRQGYGYTF
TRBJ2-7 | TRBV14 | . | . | TGTGCCAGCAGCCAAGACCAATACCGGGGGCCCCTCTCCTACGAGCAATACTTC | CASSQDQYRGPLSYEQYF
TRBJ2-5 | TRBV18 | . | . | TGTGCCAGCTCACCTTTGAAGTCCCGGACTATCCAAGAGACCCAGTACTTC | CASSPLKSRTIQETQYF
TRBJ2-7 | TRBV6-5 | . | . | TGTGCCAGCAGTTACTCGAATCGGGGCAGGGATGAGCAGTACTTC | CASSYSNRGRDEQYF
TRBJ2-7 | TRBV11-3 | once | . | TGTGCCAGCAGCTTAGATCGAGGGGCCTACGAGCAGTACTTC | CASSLDRGAYEQYF